This section outlines one T cell receptor (beta chain) sequence together with its context. Its antigen specificity is not known. It has no much larger one-base neighbor in the sample; base qualities were not kept. What the time point label conveys for this sample: about 28 days (+/-7) after the second vaccine dose. AZD1222 recipients with second doses at about 4 weeks or about 12 weeks were pooled, because spike-specific TCR depth and breadth did not differ between schedules. Vaccinee samples were obtained from the UK trials COV001 and COV002, which included a single-blind randomized controlled phase 2/3 trial of AZD1222 (ChAdOx1 nCoV-19) in healthy adults. For TCRbeta chain sequencing, PBMC samples were collected from trial participants at day 0 and at day 28 after the second dose. This record comes from a study of T cell responses to AZD1222 COVID-19 vaccine (dated by TCRdb to 2020 to 2023). A note on the overall study: TCR sequencing was performed for about 250 trial participants, of whom around 200 were given two doses of AZD1222 and approximately 25 were given two doses of MenACWY control vaccine. Trial participants were enrolled by age into 18-55, 56-69 and 70-plus year subgroups, with approximately 150, 28 and 58 TCR-sequenced participants respectively. Study-level results and caveats: After two AZD1222 doses, spike-specific TCR breadth and depth were significantly higher than at day 0 and than in MenACWY recipients. Only five to seven AZD1222 recipients were SARS-CoV-2 seropositive at baseline, limiting conclusions about previously exposed vaccinees. In the small 56-69-year group, the increase in depth fell short of significance, most likely because of low power. Participants were mostly white British, with more females than males. The authors suggested clonal diversity may have been underestimated. Because no day 14 peak-response samples were available, repertoires were characterized only after the peak T cell response. Epitopes outside the regions mutated in the B.1.351 and B.1.1.7 variants were reportedly recognized by nearly half of the unique spike-specific TCRs. The vaccine-associated CD4 TCRs covered the entire spike protein, and the dominant responses fell in regions 160-218 and 743-854.

In the germline V gene, CDR1 corresponds to SGHRS and CDR2 to YFSETQ. V and J are truncated by 2 bases and 0 bases respectively, leaving an intervening sequence of 10 bases. The CDR3 runs 15 amino acids, cysteine and phenylalanine included. The sequence is cut down to CDR3 DNA, 45 bases in frame from base 1. The CDR3 regions of human TCRbeta chains were analyzed by immunosequencing. Per the original workflow: TCRs in the repertoires were matched against a reference library of SARS-CoV-2-specific TCRs that had been generated with the MIRA antigen-specificity platform. Breadth was defined as the fraction of unique TCRs that were SARS-CoV-2-associated. Depth was defined as the fraction of total T cells that were SARS-CoV-2-associated. Using the MIRA data, each spike-specific TCR was mapped to the spike region that the TCR reacts to and placed in a CD4 or CD8 class. Log10-transformed breadth and depth values were compared by one-way ANOVA with Sidak's multiple comparisons tests. Sourced from immuneACCESS, this table was stored by TCRdb with only in-frame sequences that have V and J called. A share of the clones is absent; for the studies checked, an unresolved V gene accounts for under half, and the remainder has no known explanation. D and trimming were read from the DNA, whereas the V and J calls and clone size are those reported in that table. The sample yields about 150,000 clones; 80% to 95% were counted once. Together, the top ten hold roughly 3.3% of the sample.

This TCR came from an adult who received the AZD1222 COVID-19 vaccine. The chain links TRBV5-1 with TRBJ2-3; there is no confident call for the D gene. Source: peripheral blood, taken 28 days after the second AZD1222 dose. In nucleotides, the sequence is TGCGCCAGCAGCTTCTCGCAGCCCAGCACAGATACGCAGTATTTT. This yields the protein CASSFSQPSTDTQYF.